Listed here are 4 T cell receptor beta chains from one sample, sequenced in a study of beta chain features in type 1 diabetes. The entirety of the isolated RNA underwent reverse transcription, so expressed TCRB transcripts were sequenced. Only in-frame clones appear in the TCRdb table, and some are missing; sequencing was by immunoSEQ multiplex PCR. The sample contains under 150,000 clones, about 7.1% of which appear only once. The sample was central memory CD4+ T cells from blood. All receptors derive from a woman aged 30 to 39 in good health.

This clone was counted between two and nine times. The chain carries TRBV7-8 and TRBJ2-4; 8 bases are a match to TRBD1. CDR1 and CDR2 (germline): SGHVS, FQNEAQ. The V gene end was trimmed by 2 bases and the J gene end by 8 bases; junction bases not matched to a gene: 8. The CDR3 consists of 15 residues. The CDR3, as DNA: TGTGCCAGCAGCTTACGGGCAGGGGGCGCGGACATTCAGTACTTC. Translated, it gives CASSLRAGGADIQYF. Filled out from reference TRBV7-8 and TRBJ2-4, the complete variable domain reads GAGVSQSPRYKVAKRGQDVALRCDPISGHVSLFWYQQALGQGPEFLTYFQNEAQLDKSGLPSDRFFAERPEGSVSTLKIQRTQQEDSAVYLCASSLRAGGADIQYFGAGTRLSVL.

The table lists this clone with a few counts. The gene calls are TRBV2 and TRBJ1-5; D gene uncertain. V lost 6 bases, J lost 3 bases, and 15 bases lay in between. CDR1 and CDR2 (germline): SNHLY, FYNNEI. The CDR3 runs to 15 residues. The CDR3 loop reads CASSEDRGANQPQHF. CDR3 nucleotides: TGTGCCAGCAGCGAGGATAGAGGAGCCAATCAGCCCCAGCATTTT.

This clone was picked up a small number of times. V is TRBV30 and J is TRBJ2-7; D not resolved. This CDR3 has 11 amino acids. The V gene lost 5 bases and the J gene lost 2 bases, with 7 bases spanning the gap. Germline V gene lookup returns CDR1 GTSNPN and CDR2 SVGIG (reference sequence). The CDR3 region is CAWALAYEQYF. The CDR3 nucleotides read TGTGCCTGGGCCTTAGCCTACGAGCAGTACTTC.

This clone has only a few counts. The V and J genes are TRBV5-6 and TRBJ1-2; D might be TRBD1 (5 bases). The CDR3 is 15 amino acids. Trimming cost V 4 bases and J 1 base, with 14 bases left between them. Germline V lookup: CDR1 SGHDT, CDR2 YYEEEE. CDR3 region: CASSPWTLNNYGYTF. In DNA, the CDR3 is TGTGCCAGCAGCCCCTGGACATTGAATAACTATGGCTACACCTTC.